Shown below are 29 T cell receptor beta chains from a single sample sequenced in a study of radiotherapy plus CTLA-4 blockade in lung cancer. Generated by immunoSEQ multiplex PCR, the TCRdb table keeps only in-frame clones and is missing some. The sample has fewer than 100,000 clones, 78% seen once. Specimen: peripheral blood, collected from a patient treated with radiotherapy plus ipilimumab. All receptors derive from a human donor with non-small cell lung cancer whose response to radiotherapy plus ipilimumab could not be evaluated. Some clones in this sample may be carry-over from other donors' samples.

This chain connects TRBV15 to TRBJ1-5; 9 nucleotides line up with TRBD1. Per germline, CDR1 LNHNV and CDR2 YYDKDF (reference sequence). Trimming removed 5 bases from V and 6 bases from J; junction bases left unmatched: 11. CDR3 length: 16 residues. The CDR3 DNA sequence: TGTGCCACCAGCCCACGAGGGGGACAGGGTGGTCAGCCCCAGCATTTT. Translating it yields CATSPRGGQGGQPQHF.

This clone showed up just a few times. The V gene is TRBV2, the J gene TRBJ2-1, with 7 bases lining up with TRBD2. Germline V lookup: CDR1 SNHLY, CDR2 FYNNEI. V dropped 2 bases and J dropped 7; count of bases not matched to a gene: 11. The CDR3 is made up of 16 amino acids. This CDR3 is CASSESPEGGLNEQFF. CDR3 coding DNA: TGTGCCAGCAGTGAATCCCCCGAGGGAGGGCTTAATGAGCAGTTCTTC.

The rearrangement uses TRBV7-8 and TRBJ1-1; D possibly corresponds to TRBD1 (6 bases). The V gene lost 7 bases and the J gene lost 2 bases, with 11 bases spanning the gap. Germline assignment: CDR1 SGHVS and CDR2 FQNEAQ. This CDR3 contains 13 residues. The CDR3 reads CASTKGGNTEAFF. The CDR3 nucleotides read TGTGCCAGCACGAAAGGGGGAAACACTGAAGCTTTCTTT.

The chain combines TRBV4-1 with TRBJ2-2, with 8 bases matching TRBD1. This CDR3 has 16 amino acids. Germline values: CDR1 MGHRA, CDR2 YSYEKL. Trimming took 0 bases from V and 4 from J; bases not matched to a gene: 4. The CDR3 spells CASSQDRGLFTGELFF. In DNA, the CDR3 is TGCGCCAGCAGCCAAGACAGGGGGCTTTTCACCGGGGAGCTGTTTTTT.

The rearrangement joins TRBV28 to TRBJ2-7; TRBD2 is a possible D gene (5 bases). This CDR3 region has 13 residues. The germline V and J ends were trimmed by 6 bases and 2 bases, with 11 bases remaining between them. Per the germline V gene, CDR1 is MDHEN and CDR2 is SYDVKM. In DNA form, the CDR3 reads TGTGCCAGCAGCCGGACTCCTACCTACGAGCAGTACTTC. Translated: CASSRTPTYEQYF. Full variable domain (outside the CDR3, taken from reference TRBV28 and TRBJ2-7): DVKVTQSSRYLVKRTGEKVFLECVQDMDHENMFWYRQDPGLGLRLIYFSYDVKMKEKGDIPEGYSVSREKKERFSLILESASTNQTSMYLCASSRTPTYEQYFGPGTRLTVT.

The CDR3 DNA follows: TGTGCCAGCAGCCGCGCTAGCGGGGGGGCAGGGGAGACCCAGTACTTC. Its translation is CASSRASGGAGETQYF. V usage is TRBV7-2 and J usage is TRBJ2-5; 12 nucleotides agree with TRBD2. The V gene end was trimmed by 5 bases and the J gene end by 5 bases; junction bases not matched to a gene: 9. CDR3 size: 16 residues. CDR1 is SGHTA and CDR2 is FQGNSA in the germline V gene. The whole variable domain, filled in from reference TRBV7-2 and TRBJ2-5, reads GAGVSQSPSNKVTEKGKDVELRCDPISGHTALYWYRQSLGQGLEFLIYFQGNSAPDKSGLPSDRFSAERTGGSVSTLTIQRTQQEDSAVYLCASSRASGGAGETQYFGPGTRLLVL.

The gene calls are TRBV27 and TRBJ2-7, with TRBD1 matching over 11 bases. The CDR3 sequence is 15 residues long. In germline, CDR1 is MNHEY, CDR2 SMNVEV (reference sequence). Trimming cost V 5 bases and J 4 bases; bases outside gene matches: 7. The CDR3 sequence is CASSIRTGGLYEQYF. CDR3 DNA sequence: TGTGCCAGCAGTATAAGGACAGGGGGCTTGTACGAGCAGTACTTC.

The chain joins TRBV7-3 to TRBJ2-4; TRBD2 aligns across 7 bases. Trimming took 2 bases from V and 9 from J; bases not matched to a gene: 4. CDR1 is SGHTA, CDR2 FQGTGA, per germline. CDR3 length: 13 amino acids. CDR3 nucleotides: TGTGCCAGCAGCTTAGCAGCGGGGCGCATTCAGTACTTC. Protein: CASSLAAGRIQYF.

The V gene is TRBV6-1, the J gene TRBJ1-5, with D hard to call. The length of the CDR3 is 14 residues. Trimming took 5 bases from V and 0 from J, leaving 8 bases between them. CDR1 and CDR2 from the germline V gene are MNHNS and SASEGT. The CDR3 DNA follows: TGTGCCAGCAGTCTGTACAGTAGCAATCAGCCCCAGCATTTT. This gives the protein CASSLYSSNQPQHF.

For the CDR3, the DNA is TGTGCCAGCAGTCCCGGGGGACAGAAGAACACTGAAGCTTTCTTT. Translation gives CASSPGGQKNTEAFF. The rearrangement uses TRBV6-6 and TRBJ1-1; 7 bases are shared with TRBD1. The CDR3 extends over 15 amino acids. In germline, CDR1 is MNHNY, CDR2 SVGAGI (reference sequence). After removal of 5 bases from V and 1 base from J, the junction contained 7 bases not matched to a gene.

This sequence joins TRBV9 and TRBJ1-6, with 7 bases lining up with TRBD1. V trimming: 1 base; J trimming: 0 bases; junction bases outside the gene matches: 7. Germline assignment: CDR1 SGDLS and CDR2 YYNGEE. The CDR3 covers 18 residues. The CDR3 protein is CASSVTGAPSSYNSPLHF. The CDR3 region has the DNA TGTGCCAGCAGCGTAACAGGGGCGCCAAGCTCCTATAATTCACCCCTCCACTTT.

The CDR3: CASRLSGGASDTQYF. The CDR3 DNA reads TGTGCCAGCAGACTGAGCGGGGGGGCGTCCGATACGCAGTATTTT. The chain uses TRBV28 and TRBJ2-3, with 10 bases matching TRBD2. J lost 6 bases, V lost 6 bases, and 9 bases had no gene match. This CDR3 is built from 15 residues. Germline values: CDR1 MDHEN, CDR2 SYDVKM.

The chain carries TRBV6-9 and TRBJ1-4; 7 bases line up with TRBD1. Per the germline V gene, CDR1 is MNHGY and CDR2 is SVAAGI. This CDR3 region has 15 residues. The trim removed 7 bases at V and 10 bases at J, leaving 15 bases unmatched. As DNA, the CDR3 is TGTGCCAGCATTTCCCCCCCCCACAGGGGAGGAAAACTGTTTTTT. Translation: CASISPPHRGGKLFF.

The chain employs TRBV7-9 and TRBJ1-6; TRBD1 might be the D (6 bases). The CDR3 is made up of 14 amino acids. V lost 7 bases to trimming and J lost 7 bases, with 14 bases between them. Germline V gene lookup returns CDR1 SEHNR and CDR2 FQNEAQ (reference sequence). The CDR3 DNA follows: TGTGCCAGCAACCCTCGGGGGGGCAATTCACCCCTCCACTTT. It codes for CASNPRGGNSPLHF.

This rearrangement joins TRBV5-6 to TRBJ2-5; 13 bases match TRBD2. There are 15 residues in the CDR3. J was trimmed by 7 bases and V by 2 bases; bases with no gene match: 5. The germline CDR1 and CDR2 sequences are SGHDT and YYEEEE. The CDR3 coding sequence is TGTGCCAGCAGCTTACTAGCGGGGGGGGCCGGGACCCAGTACTTC. Amino acid sequence: CASSLLAGGAGTQYF.

V usage is TRBV10-3 and J usage is TRBJ2-1, with unresolved D. The germline V gene encodes CDR1 ENHRY and CDR2 SYGVKD. There are 12 residues in the CDR3. Trimming took 0 bases from V and 13 from J, leaving 10 bases between them. The CDR3 sequence is CAISESTLSQFF. The CDR3 coding sequence is TGTGCCATCAGTGAGTCGACTCTCAGCCAGTTCTTC.

The J gene is TRBJ2-3, the V gene TRBV18; perhaps TRBD2 as D (5 bases). Germline V gene sequence: CDR1 KGHSH, CDR2 LQKENI. This CDR3 is built from 14 residues. Trimming removed 3 bases from V and 4 bases from J, with 11 bases in between. The CDR3 protein is CASSPRRGPDTQYF. The DNA for the CDR3 is TGTGCCAGCTCACCTCGCCGGGGTCCAGATACGCAGTATTTT.

The rearrangement joins TRBV10-3 to TRBJ2-7, with a weak D call TRBD2 (6 bases). Trimming shortened V by 2 bases and J by 5 bases, and 10 bases separated the two germline ends. The CDR3 consists of 13 residues. Germline V gives CDR1 ENHRY, CDR2 SYGVKD. The CDR3, as DNA: TGTGCCATCAGTGAGGGGGGGACTGACGAGCAGTACTTC. This sequence encodes CAISEGGTDEQYF.

The chain joins TRBV6-5 to TRBJ2-7; D is uncertain. CDR1 MNHEY and CDR2 SVGAGI come from the germline V gene. V lost 4 bases and J 5 bases, leaving 18 bases between the germline ends. CDR3 length equals 15 residues. CDR3 bases: TGTGCCAGCAGTTTGGTAGCTAACCAAGCCCACGAGCAGTACTTC. Residues: CASSLVANQAHEQYF.

This chain uses TRBV27 with TRBJ2-7; D is perhaps TRBD1 (6 bases). This CDR3 has 14 amino acids. Trimming removed 4 bases from V and 3 bases from J, with 13 bases in between. Looked up from germline, CDR1 is MNHEY and CDR2 is SMNVEV (reference sequence). The DNA for the CDR3 is TGTGCCAGCAGTTCGAGGGGGTGGGACTACGAGCAGTACTTC. Residues: CASSSRGWDYEQYF.

The rearrangement joins TRBV29-1 to TRBJ1-2; D call uncertain. This CDR3 is 15 amino acids long. The germline V gene has CDR1 SQVTM and CDR2 ANQGSEA. The V end was cut by 4 bases, the J end by 3 bases, with 18 bases between. Here the CDR3 reads CSVAGVISWDYGYTF. Here the CDR3 DNA reads TGCAGCGTTGCGGGTGTCATATCCTGGGACTATGGCTACACCTTC.

This clone came up a few times. The J gene is TRBJ1-1, the V gene TRBV10-3; D is unclear. Germline values: CDR1 ENHRY, CDR2 SYGVKD. The V gene lost 3 bases and the J gene lost 3 bases, with 11 bases spanning the gap. The CDR3 consists of 14 residues. CDR3 coding DNA: TGTGCCATCAGTGAACCAGGTAGTGACACTGAAGCTTTCTTT. As protein: CAISEPGSDTEAFF.

The chain has TRBV7-9 and TRBJ2-1, with 9 nucleotides matching TRBD2. Germline CDR1 is SEHNR and CDR2 is FQNEAQ (reference sequence). With 2 bases clipped from V and 3 bases from J, the junction kept 5 bases outside the gene matches. The CDR3 is made up of 16 amino acids. In DNA form, the CDR3 reads TGTGCCAGCAGCTTACCGCGGGGGGGCCTCTACAATGAGCAGTTCTTC. This encodes CASSLPRGGLYNEQFF.

This clone has only a few counts. The chain carries TRBV19 and TRBJ1-6; 8 bases match TRBD1. Germline trimming cut 3 bases from V and 7 bases from J; bases unmatched to any gene: 5. The CDR3 loop spans 15 amino acids. Germline CDR1 is LNHDA and CDR2 is SQIVND (reference sequence). The CDR3: CASSIGQGANSPLHF. CDR3 sequence (DNA): TGTGCCAGTAGTATCGGGCAGGGGGCGAATTCACCCCTCCACTTT.

There are a few counts of this clone. The chain recombines TRBV28 with TRBJ1-1, with TRBD1 identical over 7 bases. Germline V gene lookup returns CDR1 MDHEN and CDR2 SYDVKM. Trimming cost V 10 bases and J 4 bases; bases outside gene matches: 12. CDR3 length: 14 residues. The CDR3 DNA follows: TGTGCCACCCAGGTTGCCGGGACAGTCACTGAAGCTTTCTTT. Its translation: CATQVAGTVTEAFF. The whole variable domain, remainder taken from reference TRBV28 and TRBJ1-1, is DVKVTQSSRYLVKRTGEKVFLECVQDMDHENMFWYRQDPGLGLRLIYFSYDVKMKEKGDIPEGYSVSREKKERFSLILESASTNQTSMYLCATQVAGTVTEAFFGQGTRLTVV.

This clone was detected only a few times. The chain is built from TRBV7-6 and TRBJ1-3, with D possibly TRBD1 on 6 matching bases. This CDR3 has 17 residues. The germline V gene has CDR1 SGHVS and CDR2 FNYEAQ. The V end lost 10 bases, the J end lost 0 bases, and 22 bases lay between the germline ends. CDR3 in amino acids: CATATPTTGYSGNTIYF. DNA of the CDR3: TGTGCCACAGCAACGCCAACCACAGGGTACTCTGGAAACACCATATATTTT.

The V call is TRBV6-6, the J call TRBJ1-1; perhaps TRBD1 as D (5 bases). The V end was cut by 2 bases, the J end by 7 bases, with 8 bases between. Germline V gives CDR1 MNHNY, CDR2 SVGAGI (reference sequence). CDR3 size: 12 residues. Here the CDR3 reads CASSYGGIEAFF. The CDR3 coding sequence is TGTGCCAGCAGTTACGGGGGGATTGAAGCTTTCTTT.

The chain has TRBV18 and TRBJ2-1; the match to TRBD1 covers 7 bases. The V gene end was trimmed by 8 bases and the J gene end by 9 bases; junction bases not matched to a gene: 16. The CDR3 covers 15 residues. Germline V gives CDR1 KGHSH, CDR2 LQKENI. CDR3 in DNA: TGTGCCAGCCTCCCGCTGCCAGGGGGAAATGGTGAGCAGTTCTTC. Encoded protein: CASLPLPGGNGEQFF.

Ten or more counts support this clone. This chain links TRBV10-3 with TRBJ1-5, with 9 bases fitting TRBD1. The J segment lost 2 bases and the V segment lost 4 bases, leaving 0 bases of the junction unmatched. Looked up from germline, CDR1 is ENHRY and CDR2 is SYGVKD. The CDR3 loop spans 14 amino acids. CDR3 sequence: CAISGTGGNQPQHF. The CDR3 region has the DNA TGTGCCATCAGTGGGACAGGGGGCAATCAGCCCCAGCATTTT.